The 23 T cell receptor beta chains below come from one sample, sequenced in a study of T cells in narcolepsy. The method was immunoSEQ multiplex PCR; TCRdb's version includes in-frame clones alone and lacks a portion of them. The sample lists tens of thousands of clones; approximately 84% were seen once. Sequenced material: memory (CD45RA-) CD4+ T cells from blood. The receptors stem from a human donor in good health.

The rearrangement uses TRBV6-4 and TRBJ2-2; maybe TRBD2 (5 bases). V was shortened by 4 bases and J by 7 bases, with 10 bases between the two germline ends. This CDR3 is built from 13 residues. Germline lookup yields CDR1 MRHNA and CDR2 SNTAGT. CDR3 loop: CASSAEGGGELFF. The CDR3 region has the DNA TGTGCCAGCAGTGCCGAGGGCGGCGGGGAGCTGTTTTTT.

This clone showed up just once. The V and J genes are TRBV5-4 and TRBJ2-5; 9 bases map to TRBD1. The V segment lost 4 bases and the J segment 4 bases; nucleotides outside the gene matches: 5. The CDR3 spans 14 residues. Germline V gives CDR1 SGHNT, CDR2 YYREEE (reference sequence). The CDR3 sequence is CASSPTGGAETQYF. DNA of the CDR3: TGTGCCAGCAGCCCGACAGGGGGGGCAGAGACCCAGTACTTC.

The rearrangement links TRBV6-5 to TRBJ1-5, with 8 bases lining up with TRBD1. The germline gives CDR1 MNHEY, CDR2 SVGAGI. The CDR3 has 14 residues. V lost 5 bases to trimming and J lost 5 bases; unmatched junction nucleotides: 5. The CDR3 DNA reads TGTGCCAGCAGTCGTCAGGGGGCTTATCAGCCCCAGCATTTT. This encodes CASSRQGAYQPQHF.

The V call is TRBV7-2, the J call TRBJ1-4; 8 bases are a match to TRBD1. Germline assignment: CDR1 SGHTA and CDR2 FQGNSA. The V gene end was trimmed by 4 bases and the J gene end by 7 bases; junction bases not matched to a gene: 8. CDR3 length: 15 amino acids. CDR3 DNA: TGTGCCAGCAGCTCGGCCCAGGGGGCTCGTGAAAAACTGTTTTTT. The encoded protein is CASSSAQGAREKLFF.

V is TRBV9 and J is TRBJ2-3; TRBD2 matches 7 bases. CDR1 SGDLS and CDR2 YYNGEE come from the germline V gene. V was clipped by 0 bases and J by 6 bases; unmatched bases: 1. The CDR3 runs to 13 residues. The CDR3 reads CASSVVLADTQYF. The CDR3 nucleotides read TGTGCCAGCAGCGTAGTACTAGCGGATACGCAGTATTTT.

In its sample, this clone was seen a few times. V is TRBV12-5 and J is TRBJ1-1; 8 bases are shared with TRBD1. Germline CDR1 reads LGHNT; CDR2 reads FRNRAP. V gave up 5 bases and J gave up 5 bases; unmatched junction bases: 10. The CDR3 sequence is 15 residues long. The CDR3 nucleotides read TGTGCTAGTGGTCCCTGGGCAGGGGGCTCGACTGAAGCTTTCTTT. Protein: CASGPWAGGSTEAFF. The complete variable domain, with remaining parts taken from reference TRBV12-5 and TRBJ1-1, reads DARVTQTPRHKVTEMGQEVTMRCQPILGHNTVFWYRQTMMQGLELLAYFRNRAPLDDSGMPKDRFSAEMPDATLATLKIQPSEPRDSAVYFCASGPWAGGSTEAFFGQGTRLTVV.

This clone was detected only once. This CDR3 reads CASNHSGPDSYEQYF. The CDR3 bases are TGTGCCAGTAACCATAGCGGGCCAGACTCCTACGAGCAGTACTTC. The chain carries TRBV19 and TRBJ2-5; TRBD2 agrees at 7 bases. The J call may be incorrect, as the DNA end agrees better with TRBJ2-7. Per germline, CDR1 LNHDA and CDR2 SQIVND (reference sequence). The CDR3 runs 15 residues.

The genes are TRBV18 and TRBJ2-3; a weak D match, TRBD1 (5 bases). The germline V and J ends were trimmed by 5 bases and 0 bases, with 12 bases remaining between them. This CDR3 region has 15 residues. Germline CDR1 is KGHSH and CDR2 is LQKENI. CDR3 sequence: CASSTRVSSTDTQYF. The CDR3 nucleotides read TGTGCCAGCTCAACCAGGGTATCGAGCACAGATACGCAGTATTTT.

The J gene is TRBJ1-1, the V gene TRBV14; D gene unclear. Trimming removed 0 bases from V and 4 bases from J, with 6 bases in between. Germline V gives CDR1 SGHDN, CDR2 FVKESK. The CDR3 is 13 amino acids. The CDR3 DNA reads TGTGCCAGCAGCCAAGAACACGGCACTGAAGCTTTCTTT. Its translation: CASSQEHGTEAFF.

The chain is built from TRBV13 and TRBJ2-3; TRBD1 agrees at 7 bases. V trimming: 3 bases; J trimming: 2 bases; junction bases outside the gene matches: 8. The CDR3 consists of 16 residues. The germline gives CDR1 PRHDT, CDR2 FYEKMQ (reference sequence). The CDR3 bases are TGTGCCAGCAGCTTCCCCGGGACAGCGGCCACAGATACGCAGTATTTT. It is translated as CASSFPGTAATDTQYF.

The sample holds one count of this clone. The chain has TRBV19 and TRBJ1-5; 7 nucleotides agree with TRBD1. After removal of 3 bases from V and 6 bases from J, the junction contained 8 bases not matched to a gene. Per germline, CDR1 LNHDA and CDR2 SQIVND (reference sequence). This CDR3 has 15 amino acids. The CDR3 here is CASSMRRGGVQPQHF. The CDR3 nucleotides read TGTGCCAGTAGTATGCGCAGGGGGGGTGTTCAGCCCCAGCATTTT.

The CDR3 loop reads CASSLAGGSAEAFF. In DNA, the CDR3 is TGTGCCAGCAGCTTAGCAGGGGGCAGCGCTGAAGCTTTCTTT. V gene TRBV7-6 combines with J gene TRBJ1-1; 7 nucleotides match TRBD1. V lost 0 bases, J lost 6 bases, and 4 bases stayed unmatched. The CDR3 covers 14 residues. From germline, CDR1 is SGHVS and CDR2 FNYEAQ.

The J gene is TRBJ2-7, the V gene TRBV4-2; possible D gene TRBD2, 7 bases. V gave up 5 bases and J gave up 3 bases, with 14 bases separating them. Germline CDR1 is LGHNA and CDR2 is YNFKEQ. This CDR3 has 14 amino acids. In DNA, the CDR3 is TGTGCCAGCAGCTCCCAAGGGGGGGTCTACGAGCAGTACTTC. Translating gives CASSSQGGVYEQYF.

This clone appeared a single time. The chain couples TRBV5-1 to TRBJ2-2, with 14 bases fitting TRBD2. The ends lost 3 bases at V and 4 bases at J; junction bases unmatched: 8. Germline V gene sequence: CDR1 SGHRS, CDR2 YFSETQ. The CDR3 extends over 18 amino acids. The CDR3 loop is CASSWGPGLAGVTGELFF. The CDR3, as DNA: TGCGCCAGCAGCTGGGGACCGGGACTAGCGGGAGTCACCGGGGAGCTGTTTTTT.

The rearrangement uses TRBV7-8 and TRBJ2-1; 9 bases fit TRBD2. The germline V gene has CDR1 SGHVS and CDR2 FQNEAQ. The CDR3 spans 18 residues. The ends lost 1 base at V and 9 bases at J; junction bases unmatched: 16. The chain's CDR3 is CASSLVFLWAGGPGEQFF. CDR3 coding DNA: TGTGCCAGCAGCTTAGTCTTCTTATGGGCGGGAGGGCCAGGTGAGCAGTTCTTC.

For the CDR3, the DNA is TGTGCCAGCAGCTTAGCTAGCCTTAACACCGGGGAGCTGTTTTTT. Translated: CASSLASLNTGELFF. V gene TRBV7-2 combines with J gene TRBJ2-2; D is unclear. The CDR3 length is 15 residues. CDR1 is SGHTA and CDR2 is FQGNSA in the germline V gene. Between the trimmed V and J ends, which lost 0 bases and 2 bases, there was a span of 7 bases.

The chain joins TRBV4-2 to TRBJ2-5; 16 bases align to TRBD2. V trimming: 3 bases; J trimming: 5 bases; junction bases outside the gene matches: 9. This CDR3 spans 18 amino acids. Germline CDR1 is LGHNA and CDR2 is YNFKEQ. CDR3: CASSHGGTSGRASETQYF. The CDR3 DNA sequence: TGTGCCAGCAGCCACGGTGGGACTAGCGGGAGGGCCTCCGAGACCCAGTACTTC.

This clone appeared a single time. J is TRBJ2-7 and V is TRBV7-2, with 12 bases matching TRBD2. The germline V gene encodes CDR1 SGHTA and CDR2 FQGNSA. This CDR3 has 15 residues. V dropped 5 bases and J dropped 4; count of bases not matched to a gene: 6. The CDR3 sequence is CASSARTSGDYEQYF. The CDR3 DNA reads TGTGCCAGCAGCGCACGGACTAGCGGGGATTACGAGCAGTACTTC.

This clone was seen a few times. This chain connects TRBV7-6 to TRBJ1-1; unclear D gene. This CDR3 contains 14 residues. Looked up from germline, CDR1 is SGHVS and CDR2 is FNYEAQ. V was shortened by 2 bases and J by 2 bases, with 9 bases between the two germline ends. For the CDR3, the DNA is TGTGCCAGCAGCTTAACTGGGTCAAACACTGAAGCTTTCTTT. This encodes CASSLTGSNTEAFF. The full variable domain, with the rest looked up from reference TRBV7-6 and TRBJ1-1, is GAGVSQSPRYKVTKRGQDVALRCDPISGHVSLYWYRQALGQGPEFLTYFNYEAQQDKSGLPNDRFSAERPEGSISTLTIQRTEQRDSAMYRCASSLTGSNTEAFFGQGTRLTVV.

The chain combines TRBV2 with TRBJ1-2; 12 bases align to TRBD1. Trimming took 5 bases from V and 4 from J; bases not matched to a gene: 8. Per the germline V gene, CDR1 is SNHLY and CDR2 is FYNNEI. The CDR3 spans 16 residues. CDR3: CASSRRGTGGGYGYTF. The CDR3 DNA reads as TGTGCCAGCAGTCGCAGGGGGACAGGGGGCGGCTATGGCTACACCTTC.

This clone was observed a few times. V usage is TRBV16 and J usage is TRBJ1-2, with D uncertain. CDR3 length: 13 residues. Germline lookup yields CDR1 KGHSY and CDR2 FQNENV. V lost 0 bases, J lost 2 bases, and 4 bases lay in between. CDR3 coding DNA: TGTGCCAGCAGCCAATCAGGGAACTATGGCTACACCTTC. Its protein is CASSQSGNYGYTF.

Here the CDR3 reads CASSYSRLGGETQYF. The CDR3 DNA reads TGTGCCAGCAGTTACTCGAGGCTGGGAGGGGAGACCCAGTACTTC. V usage is TRBV6-5 and J usage is TRBJ2-5, with 7 bases that match TRBD2. V gave up 0 bases and J gave up 5 bases; unmatched junction bases: 6. Per germline, CDR1 MNHEY and CDR2 SVGAGI. This CDR3 is built from 15 residues.

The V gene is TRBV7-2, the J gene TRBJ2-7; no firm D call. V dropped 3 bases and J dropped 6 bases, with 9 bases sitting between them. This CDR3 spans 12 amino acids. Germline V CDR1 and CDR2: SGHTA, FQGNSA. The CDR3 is CASSLVSREQYF. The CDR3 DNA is TGTGCCAGCAGCTTGGTTTCTCGCGAGCAGTACTTC.